The 29 T cell receptor beta chains below all came from one sample that was sequenced in a study of cytomegalovirus exposure and HLA in healthy donors (TCRdb year 2017). To prepare the library, the immunoSEQ multiplex PCR assay was applied. The multiplex PCR relied on a mix of 60 forward primers for TCR Vbeta segments and 13 reverse primers for TCR Jbeta segments. The clones in this table, taken by TCRdb from immuneACCESS, are in-frame only. Not every clone is retained; where verified, under half of the shortfall comes from an unresolved V gene, and the cause of the rest is unknown. The sample contains tens of thousands of clones, 55% to 70% of them found a single time. Jointly, the top ten make up about 15% of the sample. Sequenced input: PBMCs. All receptors derive from a woman in her thirties or forties in good health and CMV-seropositive.

The chain is built from TRBV28 and TRBJ1-2; TRBD1 is a possible D gene (5 bases). This CDR3 has 13 amino acids. The V and J ends lost 5 bases and 6 bases respectively, with 13 bases between them. Germline V gene data show CDR1 as MDHEN and CDR2 as SYDVKM. The CDR3 sequence: CASSLGRADGYTF. The DNA of the CDR3 is TGTGCCAGCAGTCTAGGCAGGGCGGATGGCTACACCTTC.

The gene calls are TRBV4-3 and TRBJ1-2; tentatively, D is TRBD1 (5 bases). V lost 0 bases and J lost 6, with 14 bases in between. The CDR3 loop spans 15 amino acids. Germline V lookup: CDR1 LGHNA, CDR2 YSLEER. The CDR3 region has the DNA TGCGCCAGCAGCCAAGAGGAAACAGGCCTCCATGGCTACACCTTC. Amino acid sequence: CASSQEETGLHGYTF.

This chain links TRBV4-2 with TRBJ2-1, with 11 bases lining up with TRBD2. The CDR3 is made up of 16 amino acids. V lost 2 bases and J lost 8; bases outside the gene matches: 8. Germline loops: CDR1 LGHNA, CDR2 YNFKEQ. Here the CDR3 reads CASSQLLAGDFYEQFF. The CDR3 DNA is TGTGCCAGCAGCCAACTACTAGCGGGAGATTTTTATGAGCAGTTCTTC.

The J gene is TRBJ2-4, the V gene TRBV6-5; 9 bases match TRBD1. Trimming at V came to 7 bases and at J to 5 bases, leaving 6 bases not matched to a gene. CDR1 and CDR2 from the germline V gene are MNHEY and SVGAGI. The length of the CDR3 is 14 residues. CDR3 protein: CASNPQGAQNIQYF. The CDR3 DNA follows: TGTGCCAGCAACCCACAGGGGGCACAAAACATTCAGTACTTC.

This clone has a handful of counts. This sequence joins TRBV2 and TRBJ1-5; 9 bases agree with TRBD1. Germline V CDR1 and CDR2: SNHLY, FYNNEI. The V and J ends lost 5 bases and 3 bases, in that order; junction bases with no gene match: 2. The CDR3 extends over 14 amino acids. The CDR3 nucleotides read TGTGCCAGCAGTAGGGACAGGGACAATCAGCCCCAGCATTTT. Its translation is CASSRDRDNQPQHF.

In its sample, this clone was seen a few times. The chain's CDR3 is CASSFSPDGRELFF. In DNA form, the CDR3 reads TGTGCCAGCAGCTTTTCGCCTGATGGGCGGGAGCTGTTTTTT. This chain uses TRBV7-6 with TRBJ2-2; no definite D call. The CDR3 extends over 14 amino acids. The V gene lost 3 bases and the J gene lost 9 bases, with 14 bases spanning the gap. From germline, CDR1 is SGHVS and CDR2 FNYEAQ.

The chain uses TRBV19 and TRBJ2-1, with 7 bases that match TRBD2. CDR1 and CDR2 (germline): LNHDA, SQIVND (reference sequence). The CDR3 consists of 14 residues. V trimming: 5 bases; J trimming: 9 bases; junction bases outside the gene matches: 10. CDR3 nucleotides: TGTGCCAGTAGTCTGACAAGCGGGATGGGTGAGCAGTTCTTC. The encoded protein is CASSLTSGMGEQFF.

In its sample, this clone was seen once. V is TRBV18 and J is TRBJ2-3, with 9 bases identical to TRBD2. Per the germline V gene, CDR1 is KGHSH and CDR2 is LQKENI. The V and J ends lost 1 base and 4 bases, in that order; junction bases with no gene match: 6. The CDR3 loop spans 16 amino acids. CDR3 sequence: CASSPRVAGASDTQYF. In DNA, the CDR3 is TGTGCCAGCTCACCACGGGTAGCGGGAGCGTCAGATACGCAGTATTTT.

This rearrangement joins TRBV30 to TRBJ2-1; 15 nucleotides line up with TRBD2. The CDR3 has 17 residues. The junction had 8 bases not matched to a gene; V was cut back by 1 base and J by 7 bases. CDR1 is GTSNPN and CDR2 is SVGIG in the germline V gene (reference sequence). CDR3: CAWSDTGTSGGWNEQFF. The CDR3 DNA reads TGTGCCTGGAGTGACACCGGGACTAGCGGGGGGTGGAATGAGCAGTTCTTC.

This chain's CDR3 is CASSLGTGAGANVLTF. The DNA of the CDR3 is TGTGCCAGCAGCTTAGGTACAGGGGCTGGGGCCAACGTCCTGACTTTC. The chain carries TRBV7-2 and TRBJ2-6; 7 bases are shared with TRBD1. V shed 1 base and J 2 bases; nucleotides not matched to a gene: 2. Germline V gene lookup returns CDR1 SGHTA and CDR2 FQGNSA. This CDR3 comprises 16 residues.

This CDR3 is CASSPARAEAFF. CDR3 in DNA: TGTGCCAGCTCACCGGCGAGGGCTGAAGCTTTCTTT. V is TRBV18 and J is TRBJ1-1; D gene ambiguous. With 3 bases removed from V and 6 bases from J, the gap between germline ends came to 8 bases. Germline CDR1 is KGHSH and CDR2 is LQKENI. This CDR3 has 12 amino acids. The full variable domain, in which reference TRBV18 and TRBJ1-1 provide the parts outside the CDR3, is NAGVMQNPRHLVRRRGQEARLRCSPMKGHSHVYWYRQLPEEGLKFMVYLQKENIIDESGMPKERFSAEFPKEGPSILRIQQVVRGDSAAYFCASSPARAEAFFGQGTRLTVV.

The chain joins TRBV7-9 to TRBJ2-1, with 9 positions matching TRBD2. Germline V gene sequence: CDR1 SEHNR, CDR2 FQNEAQ (reference sequence). This CDR3 is 16 amino acids long. Unmatched junction bases numbered 10, after V lost 5 bases and J lost 5 bases. As DNA, the CDR3 is TGTGCCAGCAGCAAAGAACGGACTAGCGTAGACAATGAGCAGTTCTTC. It specifies CASSKERTSVDNEQFF.

The rearrangement uses TRBV10-3 and TRBJ2-3; 10 bases match TRBD2. CDR3 length equals 18 residues. Unmatched junction bases numbered 10, after V lost 2 bases and J lost 2 bases. The germline gives CDR1 ENHRY, CDR2 SYGVKD. CDR3 in amino acids: CAISEHWEREGHTDTQYF. Written as DNA, the CDR3 is TGTGCCATCAGTGAGCACTGGGAGCGGGAGGGCCACACAGATACGCAGTATTTT.

The V gene is TRBV18, the J gene TRBJ1-3; D gene uncertain. CDR1 is KGHSH and CDR2 is LQKENI in the germline V gene. The CDR3 totals 19 residues. Deletions cut 1 base from V and 1 base from J, with 20 bases between. In nucleotides, the CDR3 is TGTGCCAGCTCACCACGCCAGAATATTGCCAGGATTTCTGGAAACACCATATATTTT. Translating it yields CASSPRQNIARISGNTIYF.

The chain employs TRBV28 and TRBJ1-1; D unclear. Trimming removed 5 bases at V and 0 bases at J, with 13 bases between. The CDR3 covers 15 residues. Germline V gives CDR1 MDHEN, CDR2 SYDVKM. CDR3 sequence reads: CASSALGAMNTEAFF. DNA for the CDR3: TGTGCCAGCAGTGCCCTGGGCGCTATGAACACTGAAGCTTTCTTT.

V gene TRBV27 combines with J gene TRBJ2-7, with 7 bases aligning to TRBD1. Germline lookup yields CDR1 MNHEY and CDR2 SMNVEV (reference sequence). The CDR3 is 16 amino acids. The trim removed 5 bases at V and 3 bases at J, leaving 13 bases unmatched. CDR3 loop: CASSPLTTGDYYEQYF. The CDR3 nucleotides are TGTGCCAGCAGTCCCCTAACAACAGGGGATTACTACGAGCAGTACTTC.

V and J are TRBV7-8 and TRBJ1-3; 9 nucleotides line up with TRBD1. The CDR3 extends over 16 amino acids. V gave up 5 bases and J gave up 0 bases; unmatched junction bases: 5. Germline loops: CDR1 SGHVS, CDR2 FQNEAQ. CDR3 DNA sequence: TGTGCCAGCAGCCAGGACAGGGGATTCTCTGGAAACACCATATATTTT. It codes for CASSQDRGFSGNTIYF.

This rearrangement joins TRBV5-8 to TRBJ2-7; D gene ambiguous. The CDR3 length is 14 residues. V dropped 6 bases and J dropped 0 bases, with 13 bases sitting between them. CDR1 and CDR2 (germline): SGHTS, YDEGEE. The CDR3 sequence: CASTHDRSSYEQYF. The CDR3 DNA sequence: TGTGCCAGCACCCATGACCGGAGCTCCTACGAGCAGTACTTC.

This clone was seen a few times. The chain joins TRBV28 to TRBJ1-5; D gene unclear. The CDR3 totals 13 residues. Trimming took off 8 bases at V and 2 bases at J, with 10 bases between the two ends. In germline, CDR1 is MDHEN, CDR2 SYDVKM. CDR3 in amino acids: CASGREGNQPQHF. Here the CDR3 DNA reads TGTGCCAGCGGGCGCGAAGGCAATCAGCCCCAGCATTTT.

This clone occurred a few times. The rearrangement joins TRBV9 to TRBJ1-2; 8 bases map to TRBD1. The CDR3 loop spans 14 amino acids. V shed 4 bases, J shed 2 bases, and the junction held 4 bases outside the gene matches. In germline, CDR1 is SGDLS, CDR2 YYNGEE. The CDR3: CASSPGQGNYGYTF. CDR3 DNA: TGTGCCAGCAGCCCCGGACAGGGCAACTATGGCTACACCTTC. Full variable domain (remainder filled in from reference TRBV9 and TRBJ1-2): DSGVTQTPKHLITATGQRVTLRCSPRSGDLSVYWYQQSLDQGLQFLIQYYNGEERAKGNILERFSAQQFPDLHSELNLSSLELGDSALYFCASSPGQGNYGYTFGSGTRLTVV.

This clone was found once. V is TRBV29-1 and J is TRBJ2-3; tentatively, D is TRBD1 (5 bases). Germline loops: CDR1 SQVTM, CDR2 ANQGSEA. V shed 7 bases and J shed 2 bases, with 10 bases lying between them. This CDR3 region has 12 residues. CDR3 amino acids: CSDRTNTDTQYF. The CDR3 DNA follows: TGCAGCGACCGGACAAACACAGATACGCAGTATTTT.

The chain is built from TRBV4-3 and TRBJ1-5, with 8 positions matching TRBD1. The germline gives CDR1 LGHNA, CDR2 YSLEER. The CDR3 is 16 residues long. V trimming: 0 bases; J trimming: 1 base; junction bases outside the gene matches: 2. The CDR3 DNA is TGCGCCAGCAGCCAAGACACAGGGGGAAGCAATCAGCCCCAGCATTTT. Protein sequence: CASSQDTGGSNQPQHF.

The V and J genes are TRBV4-3 and TRBJ1-2; no firm D call. Germline CDR1 is LGHNA and CDR2 is YSLEER. There are 14 residues in the CDR3. Between the trimmed V and J ends, which lost 0 bases and 8 bases, there was a span of 13 bases. CDR3 sequence (DNA): TGCGCCAGCAGCCAAGAGATCCGGGAAGAGGGCTACACCTTC. Protein sequence: CASSQEIREEGYTF.

This clone was detected only a few times. This chain uses TRBV9 with TRBJ1-2, with unresolved D. The V and J ends lost 3 bases and 7 bases respectively, with 16 bases between them. The V gene's germline CDR1 is SGDLS and CDR2 YYNGEE. This CDR3 is 14 amino acids long. CDR3 sequence reads: CASSAPTPGFGYTF. CDR3 nucleotide sequence: TGTGCCAGCAGCGCACCGACGCCAGGTTTTGGCTACACCTTC.

This clone was counted between two and nine times. The genes are TRBV5-6 and TRBJ1-3; a weak D match, TRBD1 (5 bases). The length of the CDR3 is 16 residues. V lost 5 bases and J 0 bases, leaving 15 bases between the germline ends. The germline V gene encodes CDR1 SGHDT and CDR2 YYEEEE. As DNA, the CDR3 is TGTGCCAGCAGTTCGGGATGGGGGGGCTCTGGAAACACCATATATTTT. Translating it yields CASSSGWGGSGNTIYF.

The count of this clone is one. The CDR3, as DNA: TGTGCCAGCAGCTCGGCAGGGGTTTACGAGCAGTACTTC. Amino acid sequence: CASSSAGVYEQYF. This chain connects TRBV5-4 to TRBJ2-7, with a tentative D call TRBD1 (6 bases). The CDR3 runs 13 residues. V lost 3 bases to trimming and J lost 4 bases, with 11 bases between them. CDR1 SGHNT and CDR2 YYREEE come from the germline V gene (reference sequence).

V and J are TRBV15 and TRBJ2-7; perhaps TRBD1 as D (7 bases). Looked up from germline, CDR1 is LNHNV and CDR2 is YYDKDF (reference sequence). The CDR3 totals 15 residues. With 7 bases removed from V and 9 bases from J, the gap between germline ends came to 25 bases. The CDR3 DNA follows: TGTGCCACCACCCAGGGGGGATCGTTAGTTTCAAGGCAGTACTTC. This codes for CATTQGGSLVSRQYF. Combining the CDR3 with reference TRBV15 and TRBJ2-7 gives the whole variable domain DAMVIQNPRYQVTQFGKPVTLSCSQTLNHNVMYWYQQKSSQAPKLLFHYYDKDFNNEADTPDNFQSRRPNTSFCFLDIRSPGLGDTAMYLCATTQGGSLVSRQYFGPGTRLTVT.

This clone was counted a few times. As DNA, the CDR3 is TGCGCCAGCAGCCAAGAAAGACTAGCGATGAATGAGCAGTTCTTC. Protein: CASSQERLAMNEQFF. This chain connects TRBV4-3 to TRBJ2-1, with TRBD2 identical over 8 bases. Germline CDR1 reads LGHNA; CDR2 reads YSLEER. The CDR3 is 15 residues long. V shed 0 bases, J shed 7 bases, and the junction held 5 bases outside the gene matches.

This clone has a handful of counts. The genes are TRBV19 and TRBJ1-4; a weak D match, TRBD1 (5 bases). There are 15 residues in the CDR3. The germline V and J ends were trimmed by 6 bases and 0 bases, with 11 bases remaining between them. CDR1 LNHDA and CDR2 SQIVND come from the germline V gene (reference sequence). CDR3 DNA: TGTGCCAGTAGGTTAATGACAGCAACTAATGAAAAACTGTTTTTT. Protein product: CASRLMTATNEKLFF. Complete variable domain (other parts from reference TRBV19 and TRBJ1-4): DGGITQSPKYLFRKEGQNVTLSCEQNLNHDAMYWYRQDPGQGLRLIYYSQIVNDFQKGDIAEGYSVSREKKESFPLTVTSAQKNPTAFYLCASRLMTATNEKLFFGSGTQLSVL.